This T cell receptor beta chain was recorded in a study of Tregs in tolerant kidney transplant recipients. Study at large: An approximately three-day belatacept mixed lymphocyte reaction, sometimes plus 5-day graft donor restimulation, preceded CD4+CD25+CD127- sorting. The study, taken as a whole, reports: Few patients were studied, so findings need validation in larger groups.

Sequencing was performed with immunoSEQ multiplex PCR; in TCRdb, only in-frame clones are kept and a portion is missing. Of 15,000 to 20,000 clones in the sample, approximately 61% were seen once. The V gene lost 2 bases and the J gene lost 7 bases, with 6 bases spanning the gap. Germline lookup yields CDR1 GTSNPN and CDR2 SVGIG (reference sequence). This CDR3 is 12 amino acids long. For this clone: Antigen specificity is unknown.

The receptor was derived from a human donor in good health. The sample comprised Tregs from blood cultured with allogeneic cells. This chain uses TRBV30 with TRBJ1-6, with no clear D. CDR3 sequence: CAWSPLNSPLHF. CDR3 DNA: TGTGCCTGGAGTCCCTTAAATTCACCCCTCCACTTT.